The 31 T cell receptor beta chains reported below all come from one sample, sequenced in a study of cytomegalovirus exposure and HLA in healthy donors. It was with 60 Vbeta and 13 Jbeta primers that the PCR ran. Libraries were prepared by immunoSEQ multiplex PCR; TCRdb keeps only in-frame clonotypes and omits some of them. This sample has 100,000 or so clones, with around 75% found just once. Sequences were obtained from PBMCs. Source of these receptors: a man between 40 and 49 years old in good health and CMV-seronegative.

The CDR3 DNA reads TGTGCCAGCAGCCCATTAGCGGGAGACGCCTACGAGCAGTACTTC. It yields the protein CASSPLAGDAYEQYF. The rearrangement links TRBV6-1 to TRBJ2-7; 9 bases agree with TRBD2. This CDR3 is built from 15 residues. The germline V gene encodes CDR1 MNHNS and CDR2 SASEGT. The V segment lost 6 bases and the J segment 2 bases; nucleotides outside the gene matches: 8.

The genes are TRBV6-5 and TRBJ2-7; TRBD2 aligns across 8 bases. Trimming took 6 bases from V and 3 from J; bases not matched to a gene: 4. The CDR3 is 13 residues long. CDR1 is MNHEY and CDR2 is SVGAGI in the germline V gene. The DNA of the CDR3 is TGTGCCAGCAGCACGGGAGGGCGCTACGAGCAGTACTTC. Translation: CASSTGGRYEQYF.

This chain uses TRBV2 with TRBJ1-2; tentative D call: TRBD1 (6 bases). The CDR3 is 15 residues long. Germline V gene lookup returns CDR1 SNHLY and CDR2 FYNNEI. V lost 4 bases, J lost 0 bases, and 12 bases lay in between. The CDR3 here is CASSASGGTNYGYTF. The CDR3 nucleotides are TGTGCCAGCAGTGCAAGCGGGGGCACTAACTATGGCTACACCTTC.

For the CDR3, the DNA is TGTGCCTGGGTGGACACGTTCTACGAGCAGTACTTC. Residues: CAWVDTFYEQYF. The rearrangement uses TRBV30 and TRBJ2-7; TRBD1 is a possible D gene (5 bases). Germline V gene data show CDR1 as GTSNPN and CDR2 as SVGIG (reference sequence). The length of the CDR3 is 12 residues. Trimming left V 5 bases short and J 3 bases short, with 11 bases between.

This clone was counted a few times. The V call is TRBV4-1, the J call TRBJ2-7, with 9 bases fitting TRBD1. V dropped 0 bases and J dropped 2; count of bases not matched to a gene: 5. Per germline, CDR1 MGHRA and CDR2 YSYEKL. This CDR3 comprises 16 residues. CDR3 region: CASSQDPDRGTYEQYF. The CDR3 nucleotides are TGCGCCAGCAGCCAAGACCCCGACAGGGGGACCTACGAGCAGTACTTC.

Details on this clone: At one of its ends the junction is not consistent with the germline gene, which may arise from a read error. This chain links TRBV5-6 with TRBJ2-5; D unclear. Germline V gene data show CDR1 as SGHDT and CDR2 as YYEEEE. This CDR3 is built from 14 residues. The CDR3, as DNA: TGTGCCAGCAGCTTGAGGAGTCGCCAAGGGACCCAGTACTTC. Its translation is CASSLRSRQGTQYF.

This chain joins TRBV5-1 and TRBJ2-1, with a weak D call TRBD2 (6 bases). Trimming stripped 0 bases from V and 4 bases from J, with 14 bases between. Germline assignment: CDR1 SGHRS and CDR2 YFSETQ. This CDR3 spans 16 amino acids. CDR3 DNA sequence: TGCGCCAGCAGCTTGGTATCGGTAGCGGATTACAATGAGCAGTTCTTC. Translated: CASSLVSVADYNEQFF.

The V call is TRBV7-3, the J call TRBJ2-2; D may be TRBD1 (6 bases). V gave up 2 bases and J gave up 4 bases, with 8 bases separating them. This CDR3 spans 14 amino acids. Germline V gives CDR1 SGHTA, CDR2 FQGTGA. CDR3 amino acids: CASSLAGVTGELFF. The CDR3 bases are TGTGCCAGCAGCTTAGCAGGGGTCACCGGGGAGCTGTTTTTT.

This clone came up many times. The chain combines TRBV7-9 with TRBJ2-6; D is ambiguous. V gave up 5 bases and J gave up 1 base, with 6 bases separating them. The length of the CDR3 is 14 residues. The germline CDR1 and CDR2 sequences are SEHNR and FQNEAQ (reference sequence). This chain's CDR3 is CASSHTSGANVLTF. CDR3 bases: TGTGCCAGCAGCCACACGTCTGGGGCCAACGTCCTGACTTTC. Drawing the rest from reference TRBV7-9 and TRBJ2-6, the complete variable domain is DTGVSQNPRHKITKRGQNVTFRCDPISEHNRLYWYRQTLGQGPEFLTYFQNEAQLEKSRLLSDRFSAERPKGSFSTLEIQRTEQGDSAMYLCASSHTSGANVLTFGAGSRLTVL.

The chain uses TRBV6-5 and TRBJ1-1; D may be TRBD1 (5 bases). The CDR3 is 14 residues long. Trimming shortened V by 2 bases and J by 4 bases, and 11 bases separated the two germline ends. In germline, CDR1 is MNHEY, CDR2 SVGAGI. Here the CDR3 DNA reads TGTGCCAGCAGTTACGCCCCCCAGGGCACTGAAGCTTTCTTT. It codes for CASSYAPQGTEAFF.

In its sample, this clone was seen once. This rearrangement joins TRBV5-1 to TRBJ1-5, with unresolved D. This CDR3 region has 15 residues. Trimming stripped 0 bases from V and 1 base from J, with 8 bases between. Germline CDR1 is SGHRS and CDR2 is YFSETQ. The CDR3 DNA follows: TGCGCCAGCAGCTTGGGTACAGTCAGCAATCAGCCCCAGCATTTT. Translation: CASSLGTVSNQPQHF.

The CDR3: CASSPPLGGIGNEQFF. CDR3 sequence (DNA): TGTGCCAGCAGTCCACCTCTTGGCGGGATTGGTAATGAGCAGTTCTTC. The chain uses TRBV27 and TRBJ2-1; D might be TRBD2 (6 bases). Trimming shortened V by 5 bases and J by 7 bases, and 21 bases separated the two germline ends. CDR3 length equals 16 residues. Germline lookup yields CDR1 MNHEY and CDR2 SMNVEV (reference sequence).

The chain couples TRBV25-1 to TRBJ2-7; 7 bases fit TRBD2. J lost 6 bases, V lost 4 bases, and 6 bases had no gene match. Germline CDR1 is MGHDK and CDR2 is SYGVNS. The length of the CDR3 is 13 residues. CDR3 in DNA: TGTGCCAGCAGTGGAGGGGAGGGACTCGAGCAGTACTTC. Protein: CASSGGEGLEQYF.

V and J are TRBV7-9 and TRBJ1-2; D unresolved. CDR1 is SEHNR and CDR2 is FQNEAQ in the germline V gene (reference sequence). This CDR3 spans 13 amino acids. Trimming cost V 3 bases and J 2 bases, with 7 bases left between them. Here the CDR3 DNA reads TGTGCCAGCAGCTTTGACTCAAACTATGGCTACACCTTC. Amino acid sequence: CASSFDSNYGYTF.

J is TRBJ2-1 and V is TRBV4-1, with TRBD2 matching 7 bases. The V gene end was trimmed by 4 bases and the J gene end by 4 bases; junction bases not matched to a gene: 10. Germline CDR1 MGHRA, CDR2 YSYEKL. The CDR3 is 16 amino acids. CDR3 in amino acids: CASSRPGRENYNEQFF. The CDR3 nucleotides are TGCGCCAGCAGCCGCCCGGGGAGGGAGAATTACAATGAGCAGTTCTTC.

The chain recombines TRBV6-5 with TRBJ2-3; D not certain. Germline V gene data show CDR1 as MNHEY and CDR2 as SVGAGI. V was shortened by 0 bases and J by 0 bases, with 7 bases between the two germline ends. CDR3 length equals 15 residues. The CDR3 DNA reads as TGTGCCAGCAGTTACTCGGCAGGTAGCACAGATACGCAGTATTTT. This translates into CASSYSAGSTDTQYF.

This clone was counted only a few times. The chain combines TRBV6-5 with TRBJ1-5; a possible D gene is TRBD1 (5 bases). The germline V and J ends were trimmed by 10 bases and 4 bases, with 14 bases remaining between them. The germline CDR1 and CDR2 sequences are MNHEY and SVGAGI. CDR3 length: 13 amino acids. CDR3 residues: CATKGQGNQPQHF. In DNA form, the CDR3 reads TGTGCCACCAAAGGGCAGGGAAATCAGCCCCAGCATTTT.

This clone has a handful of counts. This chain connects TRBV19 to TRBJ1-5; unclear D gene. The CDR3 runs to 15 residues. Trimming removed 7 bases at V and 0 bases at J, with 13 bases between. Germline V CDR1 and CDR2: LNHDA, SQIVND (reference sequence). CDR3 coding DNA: TGTGCCAGTACGGGAGGAGCCGCTAGCAATCAGCCCCAGCATTTT. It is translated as CASTGGAASNQPQHF.

The CDR3 region has the DNA TGTGCCAGCGTATACGGCGGCCCCTCCTACAATGAGCAGTTCTTC. Protein sequence: CASVYGGPSYNEQFF. This sequence joins TRBV27 and TRBJ2-1, with D hard to call. The CDR3 covers 15 residues. Germline CDR1 is MNHEY and CDR2 is SMNVEV (reference sequence). Trimming took 8 bases from V and 0 from J, leaving 14 bases between them.

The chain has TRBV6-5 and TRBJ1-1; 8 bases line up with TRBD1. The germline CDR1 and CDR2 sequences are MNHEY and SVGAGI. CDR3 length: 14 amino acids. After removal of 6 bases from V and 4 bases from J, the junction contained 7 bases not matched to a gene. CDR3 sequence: CASSTDRVSTEAFF. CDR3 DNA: TGTGCCAGCAGCACGGACAGGGTGAGCACTGAAGCTTTCTTT.

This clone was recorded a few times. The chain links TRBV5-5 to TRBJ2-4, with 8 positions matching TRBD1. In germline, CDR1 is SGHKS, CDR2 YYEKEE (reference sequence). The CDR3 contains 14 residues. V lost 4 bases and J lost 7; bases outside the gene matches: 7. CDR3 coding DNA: TGTGCCAGCAGCCCAGGACAGGGCAGGAACATTCAGTACTTC. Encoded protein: CASSPGQGRNIQYF.

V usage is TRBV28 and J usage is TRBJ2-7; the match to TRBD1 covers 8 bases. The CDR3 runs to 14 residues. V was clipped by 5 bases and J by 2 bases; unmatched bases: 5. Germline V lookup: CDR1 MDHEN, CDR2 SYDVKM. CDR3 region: CASSPRTGTYEQYF. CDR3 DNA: TGTGCCAGCAGTCCCCGGACAGGGACCTACGAGCAGTACTTC.

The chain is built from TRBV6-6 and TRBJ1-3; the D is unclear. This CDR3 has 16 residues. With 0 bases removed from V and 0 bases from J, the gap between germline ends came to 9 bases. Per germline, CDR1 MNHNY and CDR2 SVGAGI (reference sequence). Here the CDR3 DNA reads TGTGCCAGCAGTTACTCAGCGGACTCCTCTGGAAACACCATATATTTT. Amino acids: CASSYSADSSGNTIYF.

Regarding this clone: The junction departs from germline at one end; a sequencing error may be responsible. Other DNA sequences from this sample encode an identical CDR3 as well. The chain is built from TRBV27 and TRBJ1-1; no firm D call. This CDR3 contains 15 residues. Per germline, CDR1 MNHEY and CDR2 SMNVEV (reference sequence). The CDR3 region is CASSLFGVRGTEAFF. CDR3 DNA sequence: TGCGCCAGCAGTTTGTTTGGGGTCCGGGGCACTGAAGCTTTCTTT.

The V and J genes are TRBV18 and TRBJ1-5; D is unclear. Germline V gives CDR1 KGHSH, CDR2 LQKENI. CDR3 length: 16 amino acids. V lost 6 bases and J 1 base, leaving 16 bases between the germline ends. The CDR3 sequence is CASSPQRGMSNQPQHF. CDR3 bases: TGTGCCAGCTCCCCCCAGCGGGGTATGAGCAATCAGCCCCAGCATTTT.

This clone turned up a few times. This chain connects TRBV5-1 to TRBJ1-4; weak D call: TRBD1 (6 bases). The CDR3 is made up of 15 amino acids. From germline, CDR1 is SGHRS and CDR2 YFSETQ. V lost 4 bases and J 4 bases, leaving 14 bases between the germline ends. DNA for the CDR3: TGCGCCAGCAGCCGTGAGACAGGAATTAATGAAAAACTGTTTTTT. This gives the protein CASSRETGINEKLFF. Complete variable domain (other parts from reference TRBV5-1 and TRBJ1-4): KAGVTQTPRYLIKTRGQQVTLSCSPISGHRSVSWYQQTPGQGLQFLFEYFSETQRNKGNFPGRFSGRQFSNSRSEMNVSTLELGDSALYLCASSRETGINEKLFFGSGTQLSVL.

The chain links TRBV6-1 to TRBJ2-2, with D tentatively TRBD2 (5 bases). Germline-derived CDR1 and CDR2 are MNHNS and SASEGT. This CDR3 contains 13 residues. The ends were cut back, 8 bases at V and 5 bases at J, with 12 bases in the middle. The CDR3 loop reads CASEKRMTGELFF. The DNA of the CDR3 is TGTGCCAGCGAAAAGCGGATGACCGGGGAGCTGTTTTTT.

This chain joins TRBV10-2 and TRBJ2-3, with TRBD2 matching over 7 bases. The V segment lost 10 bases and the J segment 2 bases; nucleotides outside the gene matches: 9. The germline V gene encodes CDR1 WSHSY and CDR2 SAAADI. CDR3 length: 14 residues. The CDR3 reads CATRGEGLTDTQYF. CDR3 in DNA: TGCGCCACGCGAGGGGAGGGACTCACAGATACGCAGTATTTT.

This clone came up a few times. Here the CDR3 DNA reads TGCAGCGTCCACCGGGACTCTAGCACAGATACGCAGTATTTT. Its protein product is CSVHRDSSTDTQYF. This chain uses TRBV29-1 with TRBJ2-3, with D tentatively TRBD2 (6 bases). V was trimmed by 6 bases and J by 0 bases, leaving 13 bases between them. This CDR3 has 14 amino acids. Germline V CDR1 and CDR2: SQVTM, ANQGSEA.

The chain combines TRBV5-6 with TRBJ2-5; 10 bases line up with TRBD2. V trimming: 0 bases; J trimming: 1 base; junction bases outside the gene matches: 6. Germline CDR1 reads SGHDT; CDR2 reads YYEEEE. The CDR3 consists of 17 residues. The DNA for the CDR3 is TGTGCCAGCAGCTTGGCCTGGGTAGCGGGGGGCCAAGAGACCCAGTACTTC. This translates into CASSLAWVAGGQETQYF.

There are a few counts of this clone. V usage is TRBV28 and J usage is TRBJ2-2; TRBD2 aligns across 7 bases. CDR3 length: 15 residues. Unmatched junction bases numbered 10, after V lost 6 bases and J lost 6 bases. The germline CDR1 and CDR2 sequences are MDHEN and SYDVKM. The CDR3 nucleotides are TGTGCCAGCAGCGCGCCGGGAGGAGAGGCCGGGGAGCTGTTTTTT. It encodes CASSAPGGEAGELFF.